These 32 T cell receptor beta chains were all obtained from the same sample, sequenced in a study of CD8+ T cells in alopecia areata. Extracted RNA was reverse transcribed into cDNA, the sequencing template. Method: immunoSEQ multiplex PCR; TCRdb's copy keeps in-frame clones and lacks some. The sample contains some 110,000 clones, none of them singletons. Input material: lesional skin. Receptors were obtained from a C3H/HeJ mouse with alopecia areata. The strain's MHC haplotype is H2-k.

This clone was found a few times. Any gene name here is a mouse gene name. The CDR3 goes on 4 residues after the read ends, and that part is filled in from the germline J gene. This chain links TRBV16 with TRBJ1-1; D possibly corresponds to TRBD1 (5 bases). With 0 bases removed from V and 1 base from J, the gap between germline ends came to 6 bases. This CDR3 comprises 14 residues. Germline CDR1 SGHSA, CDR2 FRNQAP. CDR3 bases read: TGTGCAAGCAGCTTAGACCAGGGAAACACA. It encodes CASSLDQGNT. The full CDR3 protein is CASSLDQGNTEVFF.

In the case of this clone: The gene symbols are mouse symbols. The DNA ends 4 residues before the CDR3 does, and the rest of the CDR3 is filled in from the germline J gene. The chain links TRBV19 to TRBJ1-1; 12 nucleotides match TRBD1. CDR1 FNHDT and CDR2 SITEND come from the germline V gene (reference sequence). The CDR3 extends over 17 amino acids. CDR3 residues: CASRPIPGQGARTEVFF. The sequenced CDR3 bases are TGTGCCAGCAGGCCAATCCCGGGACAGGGGGCACGGACA.

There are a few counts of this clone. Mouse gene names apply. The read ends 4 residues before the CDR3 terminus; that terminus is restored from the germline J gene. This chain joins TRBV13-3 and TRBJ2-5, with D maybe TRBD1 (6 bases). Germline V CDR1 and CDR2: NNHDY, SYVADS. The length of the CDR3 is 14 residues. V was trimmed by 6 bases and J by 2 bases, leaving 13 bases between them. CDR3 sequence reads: CASNRERFQDTQYF. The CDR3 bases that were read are TGTGCCAGCAACAGGGAGAGATTCCAAGAC.

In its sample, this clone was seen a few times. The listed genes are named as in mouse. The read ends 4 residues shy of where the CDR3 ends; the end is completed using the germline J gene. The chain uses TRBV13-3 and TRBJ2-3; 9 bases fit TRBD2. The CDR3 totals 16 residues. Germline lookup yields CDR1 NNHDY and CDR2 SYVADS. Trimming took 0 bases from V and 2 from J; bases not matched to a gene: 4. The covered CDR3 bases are TGTGCCAGCAGTGATGTCCTGGGGGGGAATGCAGAA. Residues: CASSDVLGGNAE. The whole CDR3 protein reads CASSDVLGGNAETLYF.

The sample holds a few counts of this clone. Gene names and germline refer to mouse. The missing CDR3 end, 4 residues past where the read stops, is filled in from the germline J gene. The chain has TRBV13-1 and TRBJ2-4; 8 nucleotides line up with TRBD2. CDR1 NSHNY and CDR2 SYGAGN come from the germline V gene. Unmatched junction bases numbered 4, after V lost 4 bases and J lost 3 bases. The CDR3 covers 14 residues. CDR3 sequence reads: CASSYRTGQNTLYF. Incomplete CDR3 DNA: TGTGCCAGCAGTTATCGGACTGGGCAAAAC.

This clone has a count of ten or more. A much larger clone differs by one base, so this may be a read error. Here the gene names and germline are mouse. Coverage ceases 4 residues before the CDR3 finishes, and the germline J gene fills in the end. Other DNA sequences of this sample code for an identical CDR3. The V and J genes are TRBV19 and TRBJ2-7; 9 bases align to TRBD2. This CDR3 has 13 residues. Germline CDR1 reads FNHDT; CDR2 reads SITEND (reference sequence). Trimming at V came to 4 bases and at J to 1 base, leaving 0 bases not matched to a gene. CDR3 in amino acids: CASSDWGSYEQYF. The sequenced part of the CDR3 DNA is TGTGCCAGCAGTGACTGGGGGTCCTAT. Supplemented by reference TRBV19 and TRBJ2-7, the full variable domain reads GGIITQTPKFLIGQEGQKLTLKCQQNFNHDTMYWYRQDSGKGLRLIYYSITENDLQKGDLSEGYDASREKKSSFSLTVTSAQKNEMAVFLCASSDWGSYEQYFGPGTRLTVL.

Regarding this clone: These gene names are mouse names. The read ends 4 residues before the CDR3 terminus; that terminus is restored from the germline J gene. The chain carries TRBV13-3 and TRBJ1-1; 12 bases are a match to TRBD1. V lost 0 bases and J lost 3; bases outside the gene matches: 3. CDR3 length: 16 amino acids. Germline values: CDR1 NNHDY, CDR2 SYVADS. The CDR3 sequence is CASSDGGTGGDTEVFF. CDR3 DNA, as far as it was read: TGTGCCAGCAGTGATGGGGGGACAGGGGGCGACACA.

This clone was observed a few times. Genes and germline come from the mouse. The CDR3 spells CASSDNWGSSYEQYF. Incomplete CDR3 DNA: TGTGCCAGCAGTGATAACTGGGGGTCTTCCTAT. This chain connects TRBV13-3 to TRBJ2-7, with TRBD2 matching over 8 bases. The sequenced fragment ends 4 residues before the CDR3 boundary, so the rest is inferred from the germline J gene. CDR1 is NNHDY, CDR2 SYVADS, per germline. V shed 1 base, J shed 1 base, and the junction held 4 bases outside the gene matches. CDR3 length: 15 amino acids.

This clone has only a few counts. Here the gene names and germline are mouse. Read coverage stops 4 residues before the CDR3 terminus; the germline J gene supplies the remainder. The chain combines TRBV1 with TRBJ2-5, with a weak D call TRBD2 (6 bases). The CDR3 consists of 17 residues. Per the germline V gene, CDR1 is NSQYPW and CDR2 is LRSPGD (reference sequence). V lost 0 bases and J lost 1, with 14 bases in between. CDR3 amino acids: CTCSADPGMGDQDTQYF. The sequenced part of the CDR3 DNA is TGCACCTGCAGTGCAGATCCGGGCATGGGGGACCAAGAC.

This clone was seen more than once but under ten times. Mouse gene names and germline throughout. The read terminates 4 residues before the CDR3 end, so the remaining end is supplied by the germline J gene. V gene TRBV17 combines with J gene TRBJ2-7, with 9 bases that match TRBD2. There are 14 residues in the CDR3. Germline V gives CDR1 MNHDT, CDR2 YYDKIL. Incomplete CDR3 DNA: TGTGCTAGCAGTAAGTTAACTGGGGGGTAT. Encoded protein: CASSKLTGGY. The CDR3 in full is CASSKLTGGYEQYF.

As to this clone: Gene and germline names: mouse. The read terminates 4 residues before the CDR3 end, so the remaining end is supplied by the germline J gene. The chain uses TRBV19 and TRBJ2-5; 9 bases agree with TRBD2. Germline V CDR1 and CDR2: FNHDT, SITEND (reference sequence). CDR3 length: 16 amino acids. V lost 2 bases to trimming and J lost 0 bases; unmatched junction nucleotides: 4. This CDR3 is CASSIPTGGNQDTQYF. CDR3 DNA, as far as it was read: TGTGCCAGCAGTATCCCGACTGGGGGTAACCAAGAC.

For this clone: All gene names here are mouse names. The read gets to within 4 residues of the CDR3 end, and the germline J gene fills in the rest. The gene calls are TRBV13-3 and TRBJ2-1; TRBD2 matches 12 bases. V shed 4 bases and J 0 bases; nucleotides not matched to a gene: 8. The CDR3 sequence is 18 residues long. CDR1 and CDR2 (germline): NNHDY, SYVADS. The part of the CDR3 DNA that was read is TGTGCCAGCAGTTCCGGGACTGGGGGGCTATATAACTATGCT. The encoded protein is CASSSGTGGLYNYA. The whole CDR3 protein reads CASSSGTGGLYNYAEQFF.

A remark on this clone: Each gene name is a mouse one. CDR3 bases read: TGTGCCAGCACCCGGGACTGGGGGGCCGAA. This translates into CASTRDWGAE. The CDR3, in full, reads CASTRDWGAERLFF. The chain employs TRBV19 and TRBJ1-4, with D tentatively TRBD1 (6 bases). The read terminates 4 residues ahead of where the CDR3 ends, so the germline J gene completes it. This CDR3 spans 14 amino acids. Germline V gene lookup returns CDR1 FNHDT and CDR2 SITEND (reference sequence).

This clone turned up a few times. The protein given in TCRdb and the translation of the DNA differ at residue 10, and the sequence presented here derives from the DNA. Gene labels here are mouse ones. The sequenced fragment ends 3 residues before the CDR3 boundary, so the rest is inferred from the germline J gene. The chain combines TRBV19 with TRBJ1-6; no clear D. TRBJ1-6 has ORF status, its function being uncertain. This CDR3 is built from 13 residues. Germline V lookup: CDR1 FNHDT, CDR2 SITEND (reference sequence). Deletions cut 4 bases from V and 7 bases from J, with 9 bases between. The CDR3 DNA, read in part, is TGTGCCAGCAGTCCCAACAACAATTCGCCC. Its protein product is CASSPNNNSP. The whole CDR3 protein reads CASSPNNNSPLYF.

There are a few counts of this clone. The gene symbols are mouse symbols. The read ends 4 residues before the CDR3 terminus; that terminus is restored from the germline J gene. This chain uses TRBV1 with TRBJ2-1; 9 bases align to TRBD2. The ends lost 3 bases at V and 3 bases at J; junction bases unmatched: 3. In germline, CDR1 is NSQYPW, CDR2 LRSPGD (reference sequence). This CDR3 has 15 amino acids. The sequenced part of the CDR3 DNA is TGCACCTGCAGTGCTGGGGGGGCCTCCTATGCT. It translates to CTCSAGGASYA. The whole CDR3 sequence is CTCSAGGASYAEQFF. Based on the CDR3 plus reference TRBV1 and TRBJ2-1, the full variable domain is VTLLEQNPRWRLVPRGQAVNLRCILKNSQYPWMSWYQQDLQKQLQWLFTLRSPGDKEVKSLPGADYLATRVTDTELRLQVANMSQGRTLYCTCSAGGASYAEQFFGPGTRLTVL.

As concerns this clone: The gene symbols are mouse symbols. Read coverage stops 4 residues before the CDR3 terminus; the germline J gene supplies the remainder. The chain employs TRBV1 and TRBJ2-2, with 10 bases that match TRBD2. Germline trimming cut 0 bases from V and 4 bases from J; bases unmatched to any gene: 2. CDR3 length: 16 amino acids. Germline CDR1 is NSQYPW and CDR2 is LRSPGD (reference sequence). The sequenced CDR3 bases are TGCACCTGCAGTGCAGATACTGGGGGGGTCACCGGG. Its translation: CTCSADTGGVTG. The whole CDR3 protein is CTCSADTGGVTGQLYF.

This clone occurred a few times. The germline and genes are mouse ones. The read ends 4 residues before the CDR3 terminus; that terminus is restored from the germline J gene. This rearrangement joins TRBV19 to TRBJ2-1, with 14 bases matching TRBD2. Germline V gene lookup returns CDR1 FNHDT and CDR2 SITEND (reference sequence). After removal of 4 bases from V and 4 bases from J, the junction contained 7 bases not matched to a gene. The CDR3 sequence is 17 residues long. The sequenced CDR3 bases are TGTGCCAGCAGTTCGGGACTGGGGGGGCGCAGGTATGCT. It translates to CASSSGLGGRRYA. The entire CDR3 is CASSSGLGGRRYAEQFF.

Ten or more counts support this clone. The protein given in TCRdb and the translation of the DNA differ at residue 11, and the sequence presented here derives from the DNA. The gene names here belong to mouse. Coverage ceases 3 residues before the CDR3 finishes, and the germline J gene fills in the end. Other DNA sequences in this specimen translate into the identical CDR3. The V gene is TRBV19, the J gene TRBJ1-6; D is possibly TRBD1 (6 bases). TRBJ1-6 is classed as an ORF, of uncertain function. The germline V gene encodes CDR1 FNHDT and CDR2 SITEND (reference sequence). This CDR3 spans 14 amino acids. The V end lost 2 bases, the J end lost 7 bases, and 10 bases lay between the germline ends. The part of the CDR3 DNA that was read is TGTGCCAGCAGTATCAGGGGAGGGAATTCGCCC. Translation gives CASSIRGGNSP. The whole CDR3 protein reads CASSIRGGNSPLYF.

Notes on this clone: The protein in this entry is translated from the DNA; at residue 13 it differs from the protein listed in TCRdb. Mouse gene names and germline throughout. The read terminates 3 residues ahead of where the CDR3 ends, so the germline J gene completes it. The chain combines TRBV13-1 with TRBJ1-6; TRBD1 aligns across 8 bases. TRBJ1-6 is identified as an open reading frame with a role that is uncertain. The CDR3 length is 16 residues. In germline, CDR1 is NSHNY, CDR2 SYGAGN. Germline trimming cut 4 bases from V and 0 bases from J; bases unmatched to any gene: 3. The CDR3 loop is CASSPGQVSYNSPLYF. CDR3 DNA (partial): TGTGCCAGCAGTCCGGGACAGGTTTCCTATAATTCGCCC.

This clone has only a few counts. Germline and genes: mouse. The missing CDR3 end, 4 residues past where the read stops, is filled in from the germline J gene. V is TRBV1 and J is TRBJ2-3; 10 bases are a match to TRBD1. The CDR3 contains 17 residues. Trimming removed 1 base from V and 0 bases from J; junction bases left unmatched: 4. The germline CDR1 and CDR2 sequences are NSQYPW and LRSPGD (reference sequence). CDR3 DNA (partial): TGCACCTGCAGTGCAGCGGACAGGGGGGCTAGTGCAGAA. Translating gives CTCSAADRGASAE. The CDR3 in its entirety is CTCSAADRGASAETLYF.

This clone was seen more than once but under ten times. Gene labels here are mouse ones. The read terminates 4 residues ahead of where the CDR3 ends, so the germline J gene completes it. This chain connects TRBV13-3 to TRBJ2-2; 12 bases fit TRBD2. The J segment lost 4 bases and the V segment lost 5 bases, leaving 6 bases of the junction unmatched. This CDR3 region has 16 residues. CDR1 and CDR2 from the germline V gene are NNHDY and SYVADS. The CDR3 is CASRDWGGRGTGQLYF. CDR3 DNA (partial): TGTGCCAGCAGGGACTGGGGGGGACGAGGCACCGGG.

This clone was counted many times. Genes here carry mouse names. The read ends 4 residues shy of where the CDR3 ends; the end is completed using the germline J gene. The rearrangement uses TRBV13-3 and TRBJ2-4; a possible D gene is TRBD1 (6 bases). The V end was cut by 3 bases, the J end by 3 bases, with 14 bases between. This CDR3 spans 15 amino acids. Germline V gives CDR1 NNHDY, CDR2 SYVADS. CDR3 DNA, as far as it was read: TGTGCCAGCAGTGGCACAGGGAGAAGACAAAAC. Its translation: CASSGTGRRQN. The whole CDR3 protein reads CASSGTGRRQNTLYF.

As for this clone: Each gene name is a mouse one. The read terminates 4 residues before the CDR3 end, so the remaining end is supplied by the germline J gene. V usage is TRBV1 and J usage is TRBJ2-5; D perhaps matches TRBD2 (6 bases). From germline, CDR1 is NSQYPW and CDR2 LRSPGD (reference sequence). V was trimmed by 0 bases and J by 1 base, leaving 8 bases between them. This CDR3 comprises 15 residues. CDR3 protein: CTCSADGTYQDTQYF. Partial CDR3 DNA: TGCACCTGCAGTGCAGACGGGACTTACCAAGAC.

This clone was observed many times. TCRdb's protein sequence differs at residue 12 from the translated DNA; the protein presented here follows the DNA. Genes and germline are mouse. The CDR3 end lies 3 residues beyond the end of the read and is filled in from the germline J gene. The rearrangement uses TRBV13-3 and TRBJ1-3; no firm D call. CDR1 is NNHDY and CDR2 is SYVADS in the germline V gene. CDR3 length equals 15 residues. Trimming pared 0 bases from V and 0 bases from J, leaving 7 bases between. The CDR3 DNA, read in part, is TGTGCCAGCAGTGATGAGACAACTTCTGGAAATACG. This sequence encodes CASSDETTSGNT. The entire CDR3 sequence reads CASSDETTSGNTLYF.

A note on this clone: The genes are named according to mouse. CDR3 loop: CASSRAGTPNTEVFF. The CDR3 DNA, read in part, is TGTGCCAGCAGTAGGGCCGGGACACCAAACACA. The genes are TRBV19 and TRBJ1-1; tentative D call: TRBD1 (6 bases). The CDR3 is cut off 4 residues early in the read; its end comes from the germline J gene. The CDR3 runs to 15 residues. Deletions cut 3 bases from V and 0 bases from J, with 12 bases between. Germline V gene data show CDR1 as FNHDT and CDR2 as SITEND (reference sequence).

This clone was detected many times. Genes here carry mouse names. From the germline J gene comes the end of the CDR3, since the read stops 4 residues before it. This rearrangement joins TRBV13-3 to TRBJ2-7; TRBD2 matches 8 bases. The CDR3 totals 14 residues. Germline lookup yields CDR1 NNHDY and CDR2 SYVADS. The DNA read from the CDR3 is TGTGCCAGCAGTGATTGGGGGGGAGGAGAT. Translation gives CASSDWGGGD. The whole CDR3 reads CASSDWGGGDEQYF.

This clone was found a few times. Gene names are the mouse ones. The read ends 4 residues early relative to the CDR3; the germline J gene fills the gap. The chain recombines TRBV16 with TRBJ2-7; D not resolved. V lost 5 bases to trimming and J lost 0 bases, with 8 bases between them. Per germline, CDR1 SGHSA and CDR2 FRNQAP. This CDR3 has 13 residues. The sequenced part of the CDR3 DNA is TGTGCAAGCAGCCCCCAGAGCTCCTAT. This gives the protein CASSPQSSY. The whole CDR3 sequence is CASSPQSSYEQYF.

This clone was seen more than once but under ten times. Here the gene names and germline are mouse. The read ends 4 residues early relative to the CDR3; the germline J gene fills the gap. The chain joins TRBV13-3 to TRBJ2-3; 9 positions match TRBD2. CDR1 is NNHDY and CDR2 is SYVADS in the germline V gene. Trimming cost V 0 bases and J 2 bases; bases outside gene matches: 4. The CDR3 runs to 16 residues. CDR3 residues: CASSDAAGGDAETLYF. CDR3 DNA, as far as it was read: TGTGCCAGCAGTGATGCTGCTGGGGGGGATGCAGAA.

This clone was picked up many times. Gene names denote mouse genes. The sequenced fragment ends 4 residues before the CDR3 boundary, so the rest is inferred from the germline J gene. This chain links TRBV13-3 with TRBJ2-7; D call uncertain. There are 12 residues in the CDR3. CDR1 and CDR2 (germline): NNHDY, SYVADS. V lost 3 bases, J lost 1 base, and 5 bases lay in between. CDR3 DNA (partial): TGTGCCAGCAGTGCCAATTCCTAT. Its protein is CASSANSY. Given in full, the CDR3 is CASSANSYEQYF.

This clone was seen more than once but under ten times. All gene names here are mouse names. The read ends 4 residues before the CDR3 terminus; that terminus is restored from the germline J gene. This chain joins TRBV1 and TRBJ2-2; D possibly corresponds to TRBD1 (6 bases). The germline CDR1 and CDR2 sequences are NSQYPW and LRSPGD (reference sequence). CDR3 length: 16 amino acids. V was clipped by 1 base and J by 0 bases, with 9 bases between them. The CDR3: CTCSAGGTPNTGQLYF. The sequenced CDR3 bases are TGCACCTGCAGTGCAGGAGGGACACCAAACACCGGG.

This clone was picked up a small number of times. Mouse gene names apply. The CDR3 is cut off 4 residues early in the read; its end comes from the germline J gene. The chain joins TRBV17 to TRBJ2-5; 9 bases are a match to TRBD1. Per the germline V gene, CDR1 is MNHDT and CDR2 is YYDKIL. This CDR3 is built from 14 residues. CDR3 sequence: CASSRGQGEDTQYF. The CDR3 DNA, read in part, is TGTGCTAGCAGTAGAGGACAGGGGGAGGAC.

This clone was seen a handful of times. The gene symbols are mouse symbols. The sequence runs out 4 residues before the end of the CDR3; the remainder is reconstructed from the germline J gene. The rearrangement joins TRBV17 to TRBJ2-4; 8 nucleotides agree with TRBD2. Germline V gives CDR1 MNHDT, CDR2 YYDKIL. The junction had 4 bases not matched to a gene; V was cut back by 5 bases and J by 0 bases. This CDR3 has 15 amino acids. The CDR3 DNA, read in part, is TGTGCTAGCAGTGCCCGGACTGGGAGTCAAAAC. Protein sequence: CASSARTGSQN. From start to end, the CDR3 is CASSARTGSQNTLYF.